Listed below are T cell receptor beta chains from one sample, sequenced in a study of metastatic and nonmetastatic thyroid tumors. Via MiXCR, TCRdb re-called the PCR reads. The table has 80,000 to 85,000 clones, around 12% seen once. Sample: tumor tissue. The receptor set was obtained from a female donor with papillary thyroid cancer or a benign thyroid nodule (not recorded which). Some clones in this sample may be carry-over from other donors' samples. Each CDR3 is given with its conserved first and last residue. D genes are given only for firm matches. Clone sizes are given selectively: once, few, many, or a class where the clone is expanded.

abundance	j_gene	d_gene	v_gene	CDR3aa	CDR3nt
medium-sized	TRBJ2-7	NA	TRBV12-3/TRBV12-4	CASSLNPNSYEQYF	TGTGCCAGCAGTTTGAACCCCAACTCCTACGAGCAGTACTTC
few	TRBJ2-1	NA	TRBV6-5	CASSYLGTPSWQFF	TGTGCCAGCAGTTACTTAGGTACCCCTTCGTGGCAGTTCTTC
many	TRBJ2-7	TRBD1	TRBV3-1	CASSPYYPGTGYDEQYF	TGTGCCAGCAGCCCTTACTATCCCGGGACAGGGTATGACGAGCAGTACTTC
NA	TRBJ1-1	TRBD1	TRBV10-2	CASSINGQGRTEALF	TGCGCCAGCAGCATCAACGGACAGGGACGAACTGAAGCTTTATTT
NA	TRBJ2-2	TRBD2	TRBV12-5	CASGLATWTSGNTWELFF	TGTGCTAGTGGTTTGGCGACCTGGACTAGCGGGAACACCTGGGAGCTGTTTTTT
many	TRBJ2-3	TRBD2	TRBV24-1	CATSDWRRGGFTDTQYF	TGTGCCACCAGTGATTGGCGGCGCGGGGGATTCACAGATACGCAGTATTTT
many	TRBJ2-5	NA	TRBV6-1	CASRRHLKETQYF	TGTGCCAGCAGAAGACACCTCAAAGAGACCCAGTACTTC
many	TRBJ2-3	NA	TRBV20-1	CSADSKGSTDTQYF	TGCAGTGCTGACAGCAAGGGAAGCACAGATACGCAGTATTTT
many	TRBJ2-3	NA	TRBV18	CASSSEDTQYF	TGTGCCAGCTCATCCGAAGATACGCAGTATTTT
many	TRBJ2-2	NA	TRBV27	CASSFGGTIGELFF	TGTGCCAGCAGTTTCGGCGGGACGATCGGGGAGCTGTTTTTT
many	TRBJ1-1	TRBD1	TRBV6-6	CASSYSTGRVVNTEAFF	TGTGCCAGCAGTTACTCGACAGGGAGAGTGGTGAACACTGAAGCTTTCTTT
many	TRBJ1-1	TRBD1	TRBV9	CASSVGTGLVGRNTEAFF	TGTGCCAGCAGCGTAGGGACAGGGCTGGTAGGTCGGAACACTGAAGCTTTCTTT
NA	TRBJ2-7	NA	TRBV2	CASSPPGGRGHYEQYF	TGTGCCAGCAGTCCCCCTGGGGGGAGAGGCCACTACGAGCAGTACTTC
many	TRBJ1-1	TRBD1	TRBV5-1	CASSLVTGDTEAFF	TGCGCCAGCAGCTTGGTGACAGGGGACACTGAAGCTTTCTTT
many	TRBJ2-1	TRBD1	TRBV9	CASSGTGGKGSNNEQFF	TGTGCCAGCAGCGGGACAGGGGGGAAAGGGTCCAACAATGAGCAGTTCTTC
many	TRBJ2-7	NA	TRBV28	CASSPSPSSYEQYF	TGTGCCAGCAGTCCATCCCCGAGCTCCTACGAGCAGTACTTC
many	TRBJ1-3	NA	TRBV2	CASSGKGPGNTIYF	TGTGCCAGCAGTGGTAAGGGGCCTGGAAACACCATATATTTT
many	TRBJ2-7	NA	TRBV20-1	CSALRDLGYEQYF	TGCAGTGCCTTGCGGGATCTCGGGTACGAGCAGTACTTC
many	TRBJ1-1	NA	TRBV12-3/TRBV12-4	CASSFGQMNTEAFF	TGTGCCAGCAGTTTTGGGCAGATGAACACTGAAGCTTTCTTT
many	TRBJ2-1	NA	TRBV11-2	CASSPRTSVQNYNEQFF	TGTGCCAGCAGCCCCCGAACTTCGGTTCAAAACTACAATGAGCAGTTCTTC
once	TRBJ2-7	TRBD1	TRBV7-3	CASSIGTGSEQYF	TGTGCCAGCAGCATCGGGACAGGGAGCGAGCAGTACTTC
many	TRBJ2-3	NA	TRBV3-1	CASSPDSVRNYF	TGTGCCAGCAGTCCCGACAGCGTACGCAATTATTTT
many	TRBJ1-1	TRBD1	TRBV27	CASSLIGGFNTEAFF	TGTGCCAGCAGTTTAATAGGGGGCTTCAACACTGAAGCTTTCTTT
many	TRBJ2-1	NA	TRBV24-1	CATSDWDLNEQFF	TGTGCCACCAGTGATTGGGACCTGAATGAGCAGTTCTTC
NA	TRBJ2-3	TRBD2	TRBV7-3	CASSRSLAGGLSDTQYF	TGTGCCAGCAGCCGATCACTAGCGGGAGGGCTCTCAGATACGCAGTATTTT
many	TRBJ1-6	TRBD1	TRBV3-1	CASSQGDSNSPLHF	TGTGCCAGCAGCCAAGGGGACAGCAATTCACCCCTCCACTTT
many	TRBJ1-1	NA	TRBV11-2	CASSLGPAGLTEAFF	TGTGCCAGCAGCTTAGGGCCCGCGGGTCTCACTGAAGCTTTCTTT
many	TRBJ1-5	NA	TRBV29-1	CSVISGHSNQPQHF	TGCAGCGTCATCTCGGGTCATAGCAATCAGCCCCAGCATTTT